These T cell receptor beta chains were read from a single sample in a study of shared clonotypes between healthy human individuals. Clones were sequenced by immunoSEQ multiplex PCR, and TCRdb holds only the in-frame ones, with some missing. Among roughly 490,000 clones, roughly four fifths were seen once, and the ten largest hold approximately 13%. Sequencing input: PBMCs. These receptors were obtained from a woman aged 40 to 50 in good health. Some clones in this sample may be carry-over from other donors' samples. Both conserved end residues are part of each CDR3. D genes are given only for firm matches. Not every row has a clone size; where given, it reads once, few, many or a size class.

D,V,size,J,DNA,CDR3
.,TRBV6-5,.,TRBJ1-5,TGTGCCAGCACTGACAGCTACAATCAGCCCCAGCATTTT,CASTDSYNQPQHF
.,TRBV5-1,.,TRBJ1-1,TGCGCCAGCAGACCCGGGGCGGGGCCGGGCTTGAACACTGAAGCTTTCTTT,CASRPGAGPGLNTEAFF
.,TRBV28,.,TRBJ1-1,TGTGCCAGCAGTTTATCAGGGACAACGGCTTTCTTT,CASSLSGTTAFF
.,TRBV6-1,.,TRBJ2-3,TGTGCCAGCAAGGGACTCTCGAGCACAGATACGCAGTATTTT,CASKGLSSTDTQYF
.,TRBV10-2,.,TRBJ1-5,TGCGCCAGCAGTGAGTCGACCCCGGCCAGTCAGCCCCAGCATTTT,CASSESTPASQPQHF
.,TRBV28,.,TRBJ2-7,TGTGCCAGCAGTTATGGCAGGGGCCCACGTTTTTCGAGGGAGCAGTACTTC,CASSYGRGPRFSREQYF
.,TRBV29-1,many,TRBJ2-5,TGCAGCGTACTACTAGGGGAGACCCAGTACTTC,CSVLLGETQYF
TRBD2,TRBV5-1,.,TRBJ2-2,TGCGCCAGCAGCTTGGGACTAGCGGGGGACAACACCGGGGAGCTGTTTTTT,CASSLGLAGDNTGELFF
TRBD2,TRBV19,.,TRBJ2-3,TGTGCCAGTAGTACCCGACTAGCGGGAGCAGATACGCAGTATTTT,CASSTRLAGADTQYF
.,TRBV7-2,.,TRBJ2-3,TGTGCCAGCAGCTTAGTAACCACAGATACGCAGTATTTT,CASSLVTTDTQYF
TRBD1,TRBV30,.,TRBJ1-3,TGTGCCTGGAGTGTAGGACAGGTCTCTGGAAACACCATATATTTT,CAWSVGQVSGNTIYF
.,TRBV28,few,TRBJ1-3,TGTGCCAGCAGTTTCTATTTGGGAAACTCTGGAAACACCATATATTTT,CASSFYLGNSGNTIYF
TRBD1,TRBV6-1,.,TRBJ1-6,TGTGCCAGCAGGACCGGGACAGGGGGATCACCCCTCCACTTT,CASRTGTGGSPLHF
.,TRBV29-1,.,TRBJ2-5,TGCAGCGTCAGGGGACCTAACCAAGAGACCCAGTACTTC,CSVRGPNQETQYF
.,TRBV4-1,.,TRBJ1-5,TGCGCCAGCAGCCAAGATTCCAATCAGCCCCAGCATTTT,CASSQDSNQPQHF
TRBD1,TRBV7-2,.,TRBJ2-7,TGTGCCAGCAGCACCGCCGGGACAGGGTACGAGCAGTACTTC,CASSTAGTGYEQYF
.,TRBV11-2,.,TRBJ1-5,TGTGCCAGCAGCTGGACCGGGACGGATAGCAATCAGCCCCAGCATTTT,CASSWTGTDSNQPQHF
TRBD2,TRBV18,.,TRBJ2-5,TGTGCCAGCTCACGGGAGGGGAAGGAGACCCAGTACTTC,CASSREGKETQYF
.,TRBV5-6,.,TRBJ1-1,TGTGCCAGCAGCAAAGACGCCGGGTTTCGTTGGACTGAAGCTTTCTTT,CASSKDAGFRWTEAFF
.,TRBV28,.,TRBJ2-6,TGTGCCAGCAGTTTAACTGGGGCCAACGTCCTGACTTTC,CASSLTGANVLTF
TRBD2,TRBV7-9,once,TRBJ2-2,TGTGCCAGCACCCCCCGGCGGGGGGTGGGCACCGGGGAGCTGTTTTTT,CASTPRRGVGTGELFF
.,TRBV30,.,TRBJ2-1,TGTGCCTGGAAAGCGGCTTACAATGAGCAGTTCTTC,CAWKAAYNEQFF
.,TRBV18,.,TRBJ1-2,TGTGCCAGCTCCGAGGGGGGCGATTATGGCTACACCTTC,CASSEGGDYGYTF
.,TRBV7-8,.,TRBJ2-1,TGTGCCAGCAGCTTATACCGTTCCCCCTACAATGAGCAGTTCTTC,CASSLYRSPYNEQFF
TRBD1,TRBV15,many,TRBJ2-2,TGTGCCACCAGGCGGGACAGGGAAGACACCGGGGAGCTGTTTTTT,CATRRDREDTGELFF
TRBD2,TRBV10-3,.,TRBJ2-3,TGTGCCATCAGGGGGGGACTAGCGATAACAGATACGCAGTATTTT,CAIRGGLAITDTQYF
.,TRBV5-6,.,TRBJ2-7,TGTGCCAGCAGCTTTAAAAGCTACGAGCAGTACTTC,CASSFKSYEQYF
.,TRBV4-1,.,TRBJ2-7,TGCGCCAGCAGCCTTCGACCGGGACTCCGCTCCTACGAGCAGTACTTC,CASSLRPGLRSYEQYF
TRBD2,TRBV28,once,TRBJ2-1,TGTGCCAGCAGGTCCTTAGCGGGAGGGCTCAATGAGCAGTTCTTC,CASRSLAGGLNEQFF
.,TRBV10-1,.,TRBJ2-2,TGCGCCAGCAGTGACCCGGGGGTAACCGGGGAGCTGTTTTTT,CASSDPGVTGELFF
TRBD1,TRBV5-1,.,TRBJ1-4,TGCGCCAGCAGCCCCGGACAGGGGGCATCTAATGAAAAACTGTTTTTT,CASSPGQGASNEKLFF
.,TRBV7-6,many,TRBJ1-5,TGTGCCAGCAGCTTAGCCCCGGGTTGGGGCAATCAGCCCCAGCATTTT,CASSLAPGWGNQPQHF
TRBD1,TRBV2,.,TRBJ1-5,TGTGCCAGCACTGGGGCCCGGACAGGGGGCTTCAATCAGCCCCAGCATTTT,CASTGARTGGFNQPQHF
.,TRBV9,once,TRBJ2-5,TGTGCCAGCAGCGTTGGAATGTGGGAGACCCAGTACTTC,CASSVGMWETQYF
.,TRBV14,.,TRBJ2-2,TGTGCCAGCAGCCAAGACCTAATAACCGGGGAGCTGTTTTTT,CASSQDLITGELFF
.,TRBV7-9,once,TRBJ1-1,TGTGCCAGCAGCTTCCCGGGACTTTACACTGAAGCTTTCTTT,CASSFPGLYTEAFF
.,TRBV7-2,.,TRBJ2-7,TGTGCCAGCAGCCGAACTAGGATCACCTATGAGCAGTACTTC,CASSRTRITYEQYF
.,TRBV30,few,TRBJ1-1,TGTGCCTGGAGGAAGACAGGTTGGGTGCCTGAAGCTTTCTTT,CAWRKTGWVPEAFF
TRBD2,TRBV5-4,.,TRBJ2-3,TGTGCCAGCAGCTTGCCGTTAGCGGGAGTTGGGGATACGCAGTATTTT,CASSLPLAGVGDTQYF
TRBD2,TRBV30,.,TRBJ2-1,TGTGCCTGGAGTGTAGGGCTAGCGGGGGAGAATGAGCAGTTCTTC,CAWSVGLAGENEQFF
TRBD1,TRBV27,.,TRBJ1-5,TGTGCCAGCAGTTTGTGGGGGAGAGGACGGACAGGGGGTAGCAATCAGCCCCAGCATTTT,CASSLWGRGRTGGSNQPQHF
.,TRBV20-1,.,TRBJ2-7,TGCAGTGCTAGATGGGACTACGAGCAGTACTTC,CSARWDYEQYF
.,TRBV18,.,TRBJ2-2,TGTGCCAGCTCACCACCGAGCCTCAGGGTGGCCGGGGAGCTGTTTTTT,CASSPPSLRVAGELFF
.,TRBV7-9,few,TRBJ2-7,TGTGCCAGCAGCTTAACAGCCTACGAGCAGTACTTC,CASSLTAYEQYF
TRBD1,TRBV27,.,TRBJ1-2,TGTGCCAGCAGTCTAGAGGGACAGGGGGCTCGGGCTGGCTACACCTTC,CASSLEGQGARAGYTF
.,TRBV6-4,.,TRBJ2-1,TGTGCCAGCAGCGCAATATGGGGAGGCTACAATGAGCAGTTCTTC,CASSAIWGGYNEQFF
.,TRBV9,.,TRBJ2-1,TGTGCCAGCAGCGTTGGTCCCTCTGCGGGTGAGCAGTTCTTC,CASSVGPSAGEQFF
TRBD2,TRBV11-2,.,TRBJ2-7,TGTGCCAGCAGCTTAGATCGACTAGCGTACCCCTACGAGCAGTACTTC,CASSLDRLAYPYEQYF
.,TRBV10-3,.,TRBJ2-2,TGTGCCATCGGTACCGGGACGAGTTTCACCGGGGAGCTGTTTTTT,CAIGTGTSFTGELFF
.,TRBV5-6,.,TRBJ2-5,TGTGCCAGCAGGGTGCTGCCTAGTCGCCAAGAGACCCAGTACTTC,CASRVLPSRQETQYF
.,TRBV19,.,TRBJ2-3,TGTGCCAGTAGTAAGGCCACAGATACGCAGTATTTT,CASSKATDTQYF